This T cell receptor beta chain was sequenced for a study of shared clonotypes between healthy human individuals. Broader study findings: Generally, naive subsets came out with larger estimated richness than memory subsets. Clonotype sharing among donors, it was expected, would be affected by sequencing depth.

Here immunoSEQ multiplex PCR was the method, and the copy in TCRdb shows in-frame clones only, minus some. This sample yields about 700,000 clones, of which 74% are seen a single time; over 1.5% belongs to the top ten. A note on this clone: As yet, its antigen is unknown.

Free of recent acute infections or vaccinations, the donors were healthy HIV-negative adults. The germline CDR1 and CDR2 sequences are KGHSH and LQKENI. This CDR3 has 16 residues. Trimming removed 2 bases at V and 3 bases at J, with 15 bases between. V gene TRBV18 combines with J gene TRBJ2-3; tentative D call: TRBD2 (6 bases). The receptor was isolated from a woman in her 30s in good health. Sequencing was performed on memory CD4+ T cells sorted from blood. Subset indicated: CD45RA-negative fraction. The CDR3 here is CASSPKNGRNTDTQYF. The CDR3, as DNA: TGTGCCAGCTCACCAAAGAACGGGAGAAATACAGATACGCAGTATTTT.